Each of the 6 T cell receptor beta chains below was sequenced from the same sample in a study of response to subunit inactivated influenza vaccine. TCRdb re-called the RT-PCR reads through MiXCR, storing one row per CDR3 protein. The sample has a few hundred thousand distinct CDR3 sequences, 12% to 15% seen once. Specimen: PBMCs from blood, collected less than 13 days after vaccination. Source of these receptors: a man aged 50 to 59 who received an inactivated influenza vaccine.

The J gene is TRBJ2-3, the V gene TRBV20-1; D is perhaps TRBD1 (5 bases). Trimming shortened V by 3 bases and J by 8 bases, and 18 bases separated the two germline ends. The CDR3 is made up of 14 amino acids. The germline V gene encodes CDR1 DFQATT and CDR2 SNEGSKA (reference sequence). The CDR3 DNA reads as TGCAGTGCTAGTAATTTCCCCCTAAGGGGTACGCAGTATTTT. Translation gives CSASNFPLRGTQYF.

This clonotype was picked up many times. The chain has TRBV7-2 and TRBJ2-5; a possible D gene is TRBD2 (7 bases). The V gene lost 1 base and the J gene lost 2 bases, with 11 bases spanning the gap. The CDR3 totals 15 residues. Germline assignment: CDR1 SGHTA and CDR2 FQGNSA. The chain's CDR3 is CASSLGGGGQETQYF. In DNA form, the CDR3 reads TGTGCCAGCAGCTTAGGAGGGGGGGGGCAAGAGACCCAGTACTTC.

The table lists this clonotype with many counts. V usage is TRBV5-1 and J usage is TRBJ2-3, with D possibly being TRBD2 (5 bases). Trimming cost V 0 bases and J 2 bases, with 7 bases left between them. The CDR3 runs 14 residues. The germline V gene has CDR1 SGHRS and CDR2 YFSETQ. The CDR3 spells CASSLGSVTDTQYF. CDR3 in DNA: TGCGCCAGCAGCTTGGGTAGCGTCACAGATACGCAGTATTTT.

Ten or more counts support this clonotype. The chain has TRBV20-1 and TRBJ1-1; no clear D. The CDR3 covers 12 residues. V gave up 2 bases and J gave up 5 bases, with 9 bases separating them. CDR1 is DFQATT and CDR2 is SNEGSKA in the germline V gene (reference sequence). CDR3 amino acids: CSARRTVTEAFF. The CDR3, as DNA: TGCAGTGCTAGACGCACGGTGACTGAAGCTTTCTTT.

The chain links TRBV21-1 to TRBJ2-5; TRBD1 is the table's D call, not checked against the DNA. TRBV21-1 is listed as a pseudogene. CDR3 length equals 22 residues. The CDR3 protein is CASSKSIFSTGDRVEGQETQYF. In nucleotides, the CDR3 is TGTGCCAGCAGCAAATCCATCTTCTCAACTGGGGACAGGGTCGAGGGCCAAGAGACCCAGTACTTC.

CDR3 DNA: TGTGCCATCAGTGAGACAATCCAGGGGCCCCCGGGTTTGAATGAGCAGTTCTTC. As protein: CAISETIQGPPGLNEQFF. J is TRBJ2-1 and V is TRBV10-3; possible D gene TRBD1, 6 bases. Trimming left V 2 bases short and J 7 bases short, with 24 bases between. The length of the CDR3 is 18 residues. CDR1 ENHRY and CDR2 SYGVKD come from the germline V gene.